These 27 T cell receptor beta chains originate from one sample sequenced in a study of response to subunit inactivated influenza vaccine (dated by TCRdb to 2017 to 2018). The library came from RT-PCR. Instrument used: Illumina HiSeq 2500. TCRdb applied fastp at Q25 and MiXCR to the public reads, then kept only in-frame beta chains. Every CDR3 protein is listed once, alongside the most common genes and DNA of its rows. The sample table contains around 570,000 distinct CDR3 sequences; only one count was recorded for around 10% of them. The top ten constitute 8% to 13% of the sample. These data also featured in a second study, about T cells expressing NK-cell markers. The second study's authors report: TCR beta cDNA libraries were made by 5'RACE template switching that added a universal primer site and unique molecular identifiers.

Sequenced here: PBMCs from blood, sampled on the day of vaccination. Receptor source: a man in his fifties or sixties who received an inactivated influenza vaccine. Donor details come from another sample of the same person, matched by shared clones.

This clonotype turned up a few times. The genes are TRBV18 and TRBJ1-1; a weak D match, TRBD1 (5 bases). The germline CDR1 and CDR2 sequences are KGHSH and LQKENI. The CDR3 has 14 residues. V gave up 5 bases and J gave up 7 bases, with 17 bases separating them. The CDR3, as DNA: TGTGCCAGCTCAACGCTCTACCTTGGGGGTGAAGCTTTCTTT. Translated, it gives CASSTLYLGGEAFF.

This clonotype has a handful of counts. V and J are TRBV4-2 and TRBJ2-1, with 11 bases identical to TRBD2. The CDR3 is 16 residues long. Germline V gene sequence: CDR1 LGHNA, CDR2 YNFKEQ. V was pared by 3 bases and J by 5 bases, with 6 bases of the junction left unmatched. The CDR3 protein is CASSQWGTSGNNEQFF. The CDR3 nucleotides read TGTGCCAGCAGCCAGTGGGGGACTAGCGGAAACAATGAGCAGTTCTTC.

This clonotype was seen a handful of times. The rearrangement joins TRBV24-1 to TRBJ2-2, with TRBD1 matching 8 bases. The CDR3 runs 16 residues. V lost 4 bases, J lost 0 bases, and 3 bases stayed unmatched. Germline CDR1 and CDR2: KGHDR and SFDVKD. CDR3 sequence: CATSDWTGTNTGELFF. The CDR3 DNA sequence: TGTGCCACCAGTGACTGGACAGGGACGAACACCGGGGAGCTGTTTTTT.

The V call is TRBV11-2, the J call TRBJ2-7, with D possibly being TRBD1 or TRBD2 (9 bases each). CDR3 size: 19 residues. V was clipped by 5 bases and J by 2 bases, with 28 bases between them. The V gene's germline CDR1 is SGHAT and CDR2 FQNNGV. The CDR3 here is CASSPGTGNPSGNPYEQYF. DNA of the CDR3: TGTGCCAGCAGCCCCGGGACAGGGAATCCTAGCGGGAACCCCTACGAGCAGTACTTC.

The V and J genes are TRBV10-3 and TRBJ2-1; D possibly corresponds to TRBD2 (6 bases). This CDR3 region has 13 residues. Germline V lookup: CDR1 ENHRY, CDR2 SYGVKD. Trimming removed 4 bases from V and 4 bases from J, with 8 bases in between. The CDR3 region is CAISVEGYNEQFF. The DNA of the CDR3 is TGTGCCATCAGTGTGGAGGGGTACAATGAGCAGTTCTTC.

The V gene is TRBV6-5, the J gene TRBJ2-3; 7 bases agree with TRBD2. The V gene end was trimmed by 3 bases and the J gene end by 0 bases; junction bases not matched to a gene: 3. The CDR3 contains 15 residues. CDR1 is MNHEY, CDR2 SVGAGI, per germline. The CDR3 bases are TGTGCCAGCAGTTATGTTAGCGGGAGCACAGATACGCAGTATTTT. Its translation is CASSYVSGSTDTQYF.

The chain is built from TRBV20-1 and TRBJ2-2; TRBD1 might be the D (7 bases). Per the germline V gene, CDR1 is DFQATT and CDR2 is SNEGSKA (reference sequence). This CDR3 is 16 amino acids long. Trimming left V 0 bases short and J 4 bases short, with 15 bases between. In DNA, the CDR3 is TGCAGTGCTAGAGATCAGGGGGGAACGAGCACCGGGGAGCTGTTTTTT. It codes for CSARDQGGTSTGELFF.

The J gene is TRBJ2-1, the V gene TRBV29-1; D uncertain. The CDR3 consists of 12 residues. The V gene lost 0 bases and the J gene lost 9 bases, with 9 bases spanning the gap. Per the germline V gene, CDR1 is SQVTM and CDR2 is ANQGSEA. The CDR3: CSVEELSTEQFF. In nucleotides, the CDR3 is TGCAGCGTTGAAGAACTCTCGACTGAGCAGTTCTTC.

CDR3 coding DNA: TGTGCCAGCAGTTACAGAGGGGGGGCAGCATACAATGAGCAGTTCTTC. Its translation: CASSYRGGAAYNEQFF. This chain uses TRBV6-2 or TRBV6-3 with TRBJ2-1, with a tentative D call TRBD2 (7 bases). The ends were cut back, 2 bases at V and 4 bases at J, with 15 bases in the middle. Germline lookup yields CDR1 MNHEY and CDR2 SVGEGT. The CDR3 runs 16 residues.

The chain employs TRBV6-1 and TRBJ2-1; 8 bases agree with TRBD1. Germline loops: CDR1 MNHNS, CDR2 SASEGT. Trimming removed 8 bases from V and 4 bases from J; junction bases left unmatched: 10. The CDR3 runs 15 residues. The CDR3 DNA is TGTGCCAGCGGCCTGACAGGGGCTTTGTACAATGAGCAGTTCTTC. Translated, it gives CASGLTGALYNEQFF.

The chain couples TRBV3-1 to TRBJ2-2, with 8 bases fitting TRBD1. Trimming took 5 bases from V and 3 from J; bases not matched to a gene: 2. CDR1 and CDR2 from the germline V gene are LGHDT and YNNKEL (reference sequence). The CDR3 length is 14 residues. In nucleotides, the CDR3 is TGTGCCAGCAGCTGGGACAGGCACACCGGGGAGCTGTTTTTT. Translating gives CASSWDRHTGELFF.

This clonotype occurred many times. The chain uses TRBV30 and TRBJ1-5, with a weak D call TRBD1 (5 bases). The CDR3 loop spans 15 amino acids. Germline loops: CDR1 GTSNPN, CDR2 SVGIG (reference sequence). Trimming took off 3 bases at V and 0 bases at J, with 12 bases between the two ends. The CDR3 region is CAWSPGHLSNQPQHF. CDR3 sequence (DNA): TGTGCCTGGAGCCCCGGACATCTTAGCAATCAGCCCCAGCATTTT.

V is TRBV3-1 and J is TRBJ2-5; D is perhaps TRBD1 or TRBD2 (6 bases each). V was clipped by 3 bases and J by 5 bases, with 16 bases between them. CDR1 is LGHDT and CDR2 is YNNKEL in the germline V gene (reference sequence). The CDR3 extends over 15 amino acids. The CDR3 DNA sequence: TGTGCCAGCAGCCATTCCGGGGGCGGACGGGAGACCCAGTACTTC. It is translated as CASSHSGGGRETQYF.

The chain joins TRBV27 to TRBJ1-1; 8 bases are shared with TRBD1. The CDR3 is made up of 13 amino acids. Germline-derived CDR1 and CDR2 are MNHEY and SMNVEV (reference sequence). V lost 5 bases and J lost 8; bases outside the gene matches: 7. The CDR3 loop is CASSLQGAVEAFF. The DNA of the CDR3 is TGTGCCAGCAGTCTCCAGGGGGCTGTGGAAGCTTTCTTT.

In its sample, this clonotype was seen a few times. This chain uses TRBV25-1 with TRBJ2-2, with D possibly TRBD2 on 5 matching bases. Trimming cost V 7 bases and J 7 bases, with 10 bases left between them. The CDR3 is 12 amino acids. Germline V gene sequence: CDR1 MGHDK, CDR2 SYGVNS. This chain's CDR3 is CASTPGSGELFF. The CDR3 DNA follows: TGTGCCAGCACTCCGGGGAGCGGGGAGCTGTTTTTT.

There are a few counts of this clonotype. The rearrangement joins TRBV27 to TRBJ1-2; 9 bases match TRBD1. CDR3 length: 13 residues. Looked up from germline, CDR1 is MNHEY and CDR2 is SMNVEV (reference sequence). The ends lost 10 bases at V and 4 bases at J; junction bases unmatched: 7. CDR3 protein: CATRDRVSYGYTF. Written as DNA, the CDR3 is TGTGCCACCAGGGACAGGGTGAGCTATGGCTACACCTTC.

J is TRBJ2-3 and V is TRBV29-1; D possibly uses TRBD1 or TRBD2 (5 bases each). The germline V gene encodes CDR1 SQVTM and CDR2 ANQGSEA. This CDR3 is 15 amino acids long. V was shortened by 1 base and J by 6 bases, with 17 bases between the two germline ends. The CDR3 DNA reads TGCAGCGTTGAAGTCCGCGGGCAGGGTAGGGATACGCAGTATTTT. Amino acid sequence: CSVEVRGQGRDTQYF.

A few counts support this clonotype. The J gene is TRBJ1-5, the V gene TRBV6-2 or TRBV6-3; D call uncertain. Germline CDR1 reads MNHEY; CDR2 reads SVGEGT. The CDR3 is 14 residues long. V was shortened by 4 bases and J by 3 bases, with 10 bases between the two germline ends. CDR3 sequence reads: CASSSSYNNQPQHF. CDR3 nucleotides: TGTGCCAGCAGTTCCAGTTACAACAATCAGCCCCAGCATTTT.

V is TRBV27 and J is TRBJ1-1; 9 nucleotides line up with TRBD1. Trimming cost V 6 bases and J 3 bases; bases outside gene matches: 5. Germline-derived CDR1 and CDR2 are MNHEY and SMNVEV (reference sequence). This CDR3 has 14 residues. In DNA, the CDR3 is TGTGCCAGCAGGGCACAGGGGGCGGACACTGAAGCTTTCTTT. Protein sequence: CASRAQGADTEAFF.

J is TRBJ2-1 and V is TRBV6-2 or TRBV6-3; D uncertain. The V end was cut by 5 bases, the J end by 0 bases, with 14 bases between. This CDR3 spans 16 amino acids. Per germline, CDR1 MNHEY and CDR2 SVGEGT. The CDR3 sequence is CASSPLIPISYNEQFF. The CDR3 nucleotides are TGTGCCAGCAGTCCACTCATTCCAATCTCCTACAATGAGCAGTTCTTC.

J is TRBJ2-1 and V is TRBV7-2; D perhaps matches TRBD1 (6 bases). V lost 2 bases, J lost 7 bases, and 12 bases lay in between. CDR1 and CDR2 from the germline V gene are SGHTA and FQGNSA. CDR3 length: 14 amino acids. The CDR3 is CASSLNRVENEQFF. CDR3 DNA sequence: TGTGCCAGCAGCTTAAACAGGGTAGAGAATGAGCAGTTCTTC. Together with reference TRBV7-2 and TRBJ2-1, the CDR3 gives the full variable domain: GAGVSQSPSNKVTEKGKDVELRCDPISGHTALYWYRQSLGQGLEFLIYFQGNSAPDKSGLPSDRFSAERTGGSVSTLTIQRTQQEDSAVYLCASSLNRVENEQFFGPGTRLTVL.

This rearrangement joins TRBV2 to TRBJ2-7, with 7 bases fitting TRBD2. The ends lost 2 bases at V and 3 bases at J; junction bases unmatched: 4. The CDR3 has 14 amino acids. Germline CDR1 reads SNHLY; CDR2 reads FYNNEI. The CDR3 is CASSERAGVYEQYF. The CDR3 nucleotides read TGTGCCAGCAGTGAAAGGGCGGGGGTCTACGAGCAGTACTTC.

This clonotype was recorded many times. V is TRBV7-9 and J is TRBJ2-3, with 8 bases identical to TRBD2. Germline values: CDR1 SEHNR, CDR2 FQNEAQ (reference sequence). V dropped 3 bases and J dropped 0; count of bases not matched to a gene: 2. This CDR3 region has 15 residues. The CDR3 DNA sequence: TGTGCCAGCAGCTTGAGCGGGAGTAGCACAGATACGCAGTATTTT. Translated, it gives CASSLSGSSTDTQYF. Based on the CDR3 plus reference TRBV7-9 and TRBJ2-3, the full variable domain is DTGVSQNPRHKITKRGQNVTFRCDPISEHNRLYWYRQTLGQGPEFLTYFQNEAQLEKSRLLSDRFSAERPKGSFSTLEIQRTEQGDSAMYLCASSLSGSSTDTQYFGPGTRLTVL.

This clonotype was found a few times. This sequence joins TRBV7-9 and TRBJ1-2; D gene uncertain. The CDR3 is made up of 15 amino acids. V was cut by 3 bases and J by 8 bases, with 19 bases left in between. Germline values: CDR1 SEHNR, CDR2 FQNEAQ (reference sequence). As DNA, the CDR3 is TGTGCCAGCAGCTTCACAGCGGGTGGTTCTGTCGGCTACACCTTC. This gives the protein CASSFTAGGSVGYTF.

The chain combines TRBV28 with TRBJ1-2, with a tentative D call TRBD1 (5 bases). The CDR3 is 15 residues long. Deletions cut 6 bases from V and 3 bases from J, with 17 bases between. From germline, CDR1 is MDHEN and CDR2 SYDVKM. In nucleotides, the CDR3 is TGTGCCAGCAGAGGCGTGGGGGGATTGGACTATGGCTACACCTTC. Its protein product is CASRGVGGLDYGYTF.

This clonotype was detected ten times or more. The chain links TRBV5-1 to TRBJ2-3; D is perhaps TRBD1 or TRBD2 (6 bases each). The CDR3 is 15 residues long. CDR1 and CDR2 from the germline V gene are SGHRS and YFSETQ. V was clipped by 4 bases and J by 1 base, with 13 bases between them. The CDR3 region has the DNA TGCGCCAGCAGCCCGGACGGGGGCCGCACAGATACGCAGTATTTT. Translated, it gives CASSPDGGRTDTQYF.

This sequence joins TRBV20-1 and TRBJ2-7; D is possibly TRBD1 (6 bases). The CDR3 sequence is 14 residues long. The V gene lost 4 bases and the J gene lost 3 bases, with 16 bases spanning the gap. Looked up from germline, CDR1 is DFQATT and CDR2 is SNEGSKA (reference sequence). CDR3 in amino acids: CSANLGQTFYEQYF. CDR3 coding DNA: TGCAGTGCTAATCTCGGACAGACTTTCTACGAGCAGTACTTC.